This is a list of T cell receptor beta chains from one sample in a study of CD8+ T cells in alopecia areata. Measured with immunoSEQ multiplex PCR; TCRdb has only the in-frame clones, and not every one. The sample includes 170,000 or so clones, 50% to 70% of them seen just once. The input for sequencing was CD4+ T cells sorted from blood, taken at week 4, from a patient treated with tofacitinib. The receptors were gathered from a human donor with alopecia areata. Each CDR3 is given with its conserved first and last residue. Fields, in order: V gene, J gene, clone size, D gene, CDR3 DNA, CDR3 protein. The D gene is left open where the match is weak. The listing skips clone size in some rows; elsewhere it reads once, few, many or a size class.

>TRBV2|TRBJ2-5|once|NA
TGTGCCAGCACCACCACCGGGGGTGAGACCCAGTACTTC
CASTTTGGETQYF
>TRBV29-1|TRBJ1-2|NA|NA
TGCAGCGTTGATTTGGACGGCAACTATGGCTACACCTTC
CSVDLDGNYGYTF
>TRBV5-1|TRBJ1-1|few|NA
TGCGCCAGCAGCTTGGCGCAGGGGTATCACACTGAAGCTTTCTTT
CASSLAQGYHTEAFF
>TRBV30|TRBJ2-7|once|TRBD1
TGTGCCTGGGAATCCGGGACAGGGACAGGCGAGCAGTACTTC
CAWESGTGTGEQYF
>TRBV7-9|TRBJ1-2|NA|NA
TGTGCCAGCAGCTTAATGAGGGGTGGCTACACCTTC
CASSLMRGGYTF
>TRBV23-1|TRBJ2-7|few|NA
TGCGCCAGCAGTCAATCTCCCCTTTACTACGAGCAGTACTTC
CASSQSPLYYEQYF
>TRBV30|TRBJ1-2|NA|TRBD1
TGTGCCTGGAGTGTAGTGGCAGGGGGCCGTGGCTACACCTTC
CAWSVVAGGRGYTF
>TRBV18|TRBJ2-5|NA|NA
TGTGCCAGCTCACCAACAGGAATAGAGACCCAGTACTTC
CASSPTGIETQYF
>TRBV7-9|TRBJ2-5|few|TRBD2
TGTGCCAGCAGCTTAGTGGTAGCGGGGAACCAAGAGACCCAGTACTTC
CASSLVVAGNQETQYF
>TRBV5-1|TRBJ2-1|NA|NA
TGCGCCAGCAGCTTGTTCTTGGGGGCCAATGAGCAGTTCTTC
CASSLFLGANEQFF
>TRBV5-1|TRBJ2-7|NA|TRBD2
TGCGCCAGCAGCAGGGGACTAGCAGCCTACGAGCAGTACTTC
CASSRGLAAYEQYF
>TRBV7-9|TRBJ1-6|once|NA
TGTGCCAGCAGCCCAGAGGGCCGAGGGAATTCACCCCTCCACTTT
CASSPEGRGNSPLHF
>TRBV9|TRBJ2-1|NA|TRBD2
TGTGCCAGCAGCGTCCAACCTAGCGGGGGTAGAAACAATGAGCAGTTCTTC
CASSVQPSGGRNNEQFF
>TRBV4-2|TRBJ2-5|NA|TRBD2
TGTGCCAGCAGCCAACCTCTAGCGGGGGGCCCGGAGACCCAGTACTTC
CASSQPLAGGPETQYF
>TRBV29-1|TRBJ2-6|NA|NA
TGCAGCGTCGGGCCCTCTGGGGCCAACGTCCTGACTTTC
CSVGPSGANVLTF
>TRBV29-1|TRBJ2-5|NA|TRBD2
TGCAGCGTAAATGGACTAGCGGCCCAAGAGACCCAGTACTTC
CSVNGLAAQETQYF
>TRBV9|TRBJ1-5|NA|NA
TGTGCCAGCAGCCCCACAGGGATACCCAATCAGCCCCAGCATTTT
CASSPTGIPNQPQHF
>TRBV29-1|TRBJ2-7|NA|TRBD2
TGCAGCGTTGGCGGGGGCTACGAGCAGTACTTC
CSVGGGYEQYF
>TRBV13|TRBJ2-3|once|TRBD2
TGTGCCAGCAGCGGACCGACTCTGGGTGCTAGCGGGGGATCAGATACGCAGTATTTT
CASSGPTLGASGGSDTQYF
>TRBV11-1|TRBJ1-1|many|NA
TGTGCCAGCAGCTTGATGGACAGTTTGAACACTGAAGCTTTCTTT
CASSLMDSLNTEAFF
>TRBV7-9|TRBJ1-2|NA|TRBD1
TGTGCCAGCAGCTCCGACGTGGGGAGGGGGCGCGGTGGCTACACCTTC
CASSSDVGRGRGGYTF
>TRBV11-2|TRBJ1-3|few|TRBD1
TGTGCCAGCAGCACCCTGACAGGGACCGGAAACACCATATATTTT
CASSTLTGTGNTIYF
>TRBV30|TRBJ1-2|NA|NA
TGTGCCTGGAGTGAGGGCGGGGGCTACACCTTC
CAWSEGGGYTF
>TRBV6-6|TRBJ2-7|NA|NA
TGTGCCAGCAGTTACGATTCAGGGTCCCGGGCCGAGCAGTACTTC
CASSYDSGSRAEQYF
>TRBV2|TRBJ2-3|few|TRBD2
TGTGCCAGCAGTCGACTAGCGGGGGGGGATACGCAGTATTTT
CASSRLAGGDTQYF
>TRBV19|TRBJ1-1|NA|TRBD1
TGTGCCAGTAGTGAGGACAGGGAAATCGCGACTGAAGCTTTCTTT
CASSEDREIATEAFF
>TRBV5-4|TRBJ2-2|NA|NA
TGTGCCAGCAGCCTACCACACCTCACCGGGGAGCTGTTTTTT
CASSLPHLTGELFF
>TRBV25-1|TRBJ1-5|NA|NA
TGTGCCAGCAGCGACAGGTTCAATCAGCCCCAGCATTTT
CASSDRFNQPQHF
>TRBV4-2|TRBJ2-1|NA|NA
TGTGCCAGCAGCCAACTAGGGAGCTCCTACAATGAGCAGTTCTTC
CASSQLGSSYNEQFF
>TRBV6-1|TRBJ2-7|few|TRBD1
TGTGCCAGCAACCAGGACAGGGTATCCTACGAGCAGTACTTC
CASNQDRVSYEQYF
>TRBV30|TRBJ2-7|NA|NA
TGTGCCTGGACTCCGAGGGAGGGGGCTCGTGAGCAGTACTTC
CAWTPREGAREQYF
>TRBV7-7|TRBJ2-3|NA|TRBD1
TGTGCTAGCAGCTTTGGGACAGGGTATACGCAGTATTTT
CASSFGTGYTQYF
>TRBV18|TRBJ1-1|NA|NA
TGTGCCAGCTCACCACAGAACACTGAAGCTTTCTTT
CASSPQNTEAFF
>TRBV4-1|TRBJ2-3|few|NA
TGCGCCAGCAGCCAAGATCGGGAGTTTAGCACAGATACGCAGTATTTT
CASSQDREFSTDTQYF
>TRBV10-3|TRBJ2-4|NA|NA
TGTGCCATCAGTGAGAACAGGGCGGAAAACATTCAGTACTTC
CAISENRAENIQYF
>TRBV6-5|TRBJ2-3|NA|TRBD1
TGTGCCAGCAGGGGGACAGGGGGTCGAGATACGCAGTATTTT
CASRGTGGRDTQYF
>TRBV29-1|TRBJ1-1|NA|TRBD1
TGCAGCGTTTGGGACAGGAACACTGAAGCTTTCTTT
CSVWDRNTEAFF
>TRBV5-4|TRBJ2-5|NA|TRBD2
TGTGCCACCAGCGGGGCCCCTCAAGAGACCCAGTACTTC
CATSGAPQETQYF
>TRBV30|TRBJ1-4|NA|NA
TGTGCCTGGAGTGTAGCGGCCGCAACTAATGAAAAACTGTTTTTT
CAWSVAAATNEKLFF
>TRBV30|TRBJ2-7|few|NA
TGTGCCTGGAGTGTACCCGACTACGAGCAGTACTTC
CAWSVPDYEQYF
>TRBV29-1|TRBJ2-1|NA|TRBD1
TGCAGCGTTCGGGACAGACAGGGACGCTACAATGAGCAGTTCTTC
CSVRDRQGRYNEQFF
>TRBV29-1|TRBJ2-3|NA|NA
TGCAGCGTTTCCAGTTTCACAGATACGCAGTATTTT
CSVSSFTDTQYF
>TRBV6-5|TRBJ2-7|few|NA
TGTGCCAGCAGTCTGGGACCTCCACACGAGCAGTACTTC
CASSLGPPHEQYF
>TRBV30|TRBJ2-3|NA|TRBD1
TGTGCCTGGACCCAATCACAGGGGGCGCCCGCAGATACGCAGTATTTT
CAWTQSQGAPADTQYF
>TRBV29-1|TRBJ2-7|many|NA
TGCAGCGTTGCCGGGGGGACAGGATCCTCCTACGAGCAGTACTTC
CSVAGGTGSSYEQYF
>TRBV27|TRBJ2-5|NA|NA
TGTGCCAGCAGTTGGCCGACCCAAGAGACCCAGTACTTC
CASSWPTQETQYF
>TRBV2|TRBJ1-2|NA|NA
TGTGCCAGCAGGAAGGGACAAGCTAACTATGGCTACACCTTC
CASRKGQANYGYTF
>TRBV6-5|TRBJ1-5|NA|NA
TGTGCCAGCAGTTATAATAGCAATCAGCCCCAGCATTTT
CASSYNSNQPQHF
>TRBV29-1|TRBJ2-2|NA|NA
TGCAGCAGTACGGCGGGTGGGACCGGGGAGCTGTTTTTT
CSSTAGGTGELFF
>TRBV5-1|TRBJ2-3|NA|TRBD2
TGCGCCAGCAGCCTGGGACTATCTATCCTCACAGATACGCAGTATTTT
CASSLGLSILTDTQYF
>TRBV25-1|TRBJ2-1|NA|NA
TGTGCCAGCAGCAGACAAGGGACTTTAAATGAGCAGTTCTTC
CASSRQGTLNEQFF
>TRBV5-1|TRBJ2-7|NA|NA
TGCGCCAGCAGCTTGGACCTGGAGGGACTGGAGCAGTACTTC
CASSLDLEGLEQYF
>TRBV15|TRBJ2-7|NA|TRBD1
TGTGCCACCAGCTCCCTGGACAGGGCACACGAGCAGTACTTC
CATSSLDRAHEQYF
>TRBV30|TRBJ1-2|once|NA
TGTGCCTGGAAGCATGACCTTAACTATGGCTACACCTTC
CAWKHDLNYGYTF
>TRBV29-1|TRBJ2-2|NA|NA
TGCAGCGTTGACAGGGGCGTAGGGGACACCGGGGAGCTGTTTTTT
CSVDRGVGDTGELFF
>TRBV11-2|TRBJ2-1|once|NA
TGTGCCAGCAGCTTAGAGGCGGGCGGTGAGCAGTTCTTC
CASSLEAGGEQFF
>TRBV27|TRBJ1-2|NA|NA
TGTGCCAGCAGTTTAAAGGGGGAGCGAGGCTACACCTTC
CASSLKGERGYTF
>TRBV9|TRBJ2-1|NA|NA
TGTGCCAGCAGCGTAGTTGTATGGGGTGAGCAGTTCTTC
CASSVVVWGEQFF
>TRBV18|TRBJ2-7|NA|NA
TGTGCCAGCTCATCAGGACCCTACGAGCAGTACTTC
CASSSGPYEQYF
>TRBV5-4|TRBJ2-6|few|NA
TGTGCCAGCAGCCGCAGGCGGGGATCTGGGGCCAACGTCCTGACTTTC
CASSRRRGSGANVLTF